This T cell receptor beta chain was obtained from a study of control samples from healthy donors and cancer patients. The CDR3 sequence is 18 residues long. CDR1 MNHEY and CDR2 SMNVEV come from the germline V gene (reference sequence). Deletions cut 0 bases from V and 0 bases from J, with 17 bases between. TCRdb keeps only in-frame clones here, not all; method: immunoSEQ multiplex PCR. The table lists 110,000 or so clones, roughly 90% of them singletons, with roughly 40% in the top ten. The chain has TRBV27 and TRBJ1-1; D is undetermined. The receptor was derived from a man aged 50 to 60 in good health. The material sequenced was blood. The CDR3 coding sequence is TGTGCCAGCAGTTTATCCACAGTCCCAACTCTTCTGAACACTGAAGCTTTCTTT. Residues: CASSLSTVPTLLNTEAFF.